This record looks at one T cell receptor beta chain sequence and its context. Participants' reported clinical history set cohort assignment. The CDR3 contains 13 residues. Trimming at V came to 3 bases and at J to 8 bases, leaving 2 bases not matched to a gene. Sequencing used immunoSEQ multiplex PCR; TCRdb keeps in-frame clones, though not all of them. The sample lists more than 250,000 clones, nearly 90% occurring once. The source of the sample is a study of blood T cell repertoires in COVID-19. For the study at large: In each case, the material was cDNA or gDNA derived from T cells, B-cell-depleted T cells, or PBMCs.

The source material was PBMCs or T cells enriched from blood (not recorded which). The chain has TRBV12-3 or TRBV12-4 and TRBJ2-1; 9 nucleotides match TRBD1. This receptor was taken from a woman under 30 with acute COVID-19. For the CDR3, the DNA is TGTGCCAGCAGTTTGGACAGGGGCTATGAGCAGTTCTTC. As protein: CASSLDRGYEQFF.